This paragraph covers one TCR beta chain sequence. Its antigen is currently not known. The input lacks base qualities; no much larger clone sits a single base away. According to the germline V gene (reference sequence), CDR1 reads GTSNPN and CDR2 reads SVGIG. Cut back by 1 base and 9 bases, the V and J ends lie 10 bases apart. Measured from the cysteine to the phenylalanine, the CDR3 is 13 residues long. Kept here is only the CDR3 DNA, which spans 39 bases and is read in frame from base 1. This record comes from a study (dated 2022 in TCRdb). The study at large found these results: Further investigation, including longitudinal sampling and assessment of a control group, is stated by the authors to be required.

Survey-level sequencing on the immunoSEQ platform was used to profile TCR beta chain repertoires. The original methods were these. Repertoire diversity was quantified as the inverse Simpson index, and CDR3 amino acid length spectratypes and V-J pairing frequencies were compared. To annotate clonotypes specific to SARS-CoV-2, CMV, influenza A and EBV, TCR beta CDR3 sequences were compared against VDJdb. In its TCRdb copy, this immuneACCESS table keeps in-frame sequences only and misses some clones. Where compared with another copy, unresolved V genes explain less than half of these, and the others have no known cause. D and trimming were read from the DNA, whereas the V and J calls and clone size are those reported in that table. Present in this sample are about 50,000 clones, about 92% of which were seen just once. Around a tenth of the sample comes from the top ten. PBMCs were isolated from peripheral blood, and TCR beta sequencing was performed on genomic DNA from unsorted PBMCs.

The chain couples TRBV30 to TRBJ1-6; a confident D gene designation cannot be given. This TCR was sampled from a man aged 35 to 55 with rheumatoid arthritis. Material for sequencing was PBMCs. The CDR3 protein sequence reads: CAWSGPWGSPLHF. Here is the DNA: TGTGCCTGGAGTGGGCCCTGGGGTTCACCCCTCCACTTT. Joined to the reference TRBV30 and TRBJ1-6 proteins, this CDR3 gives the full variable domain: SQTIHQWPATLVQPVGSPLSLECTVEGTSNPNLYWYRQAAGRGLQLLFYSVGIGQISSEVPQNLSASRPQDRQFILSSKKLLLSDSGFYLCAWSGPWGSPLHFGNGTRLTVT.